This TCR beta chain is drawn from a study of radiation and T cells in renal cell carcinoma. Noted time point: baseline pretreatment blood. The treatment is: 15 Gy SBRT to primary tumor, nephrectomy 4 weeks later. After SBRT, blood was collected at 2 and 4 weeks, plus baseline. The tumor was a clear cell renal cell carcinoma. Study-level findings and limits: No pretreatment tumor biopsies were available for baseline clonotypes. From baseline, blood top tumor clonotypes peaked at 2 weeks post-radiation.

This clone was recorded only once. Its antigen remains unknown. Germline-derived CDR1 and CDR2 are SQVTM and ANQGSEA. The CDR3 contains 14 residues. The trim removed 7 bases at V and 2 bases at J, leaving 8 bases unmatched. Only in-frame clones appear in the TCRdb table, and some are missing; sequencing was by immunoSEQ multiplex PCR. Of about 140,000 clones detected, roughly 83% appear once; the ten largest clones hold 20% to 25%. The sample was blood, taken from a patient whose treatment included radiotherapy and nephrectomy. This receptor was identified in a woman in her fifties or sixties with renal cell carcinoma. V usage is TRBV29-1 and J usage is TRBJ2-7, with 10 bases matching TRBD1. CDR3 nucleotides: TGCAGCGCCGGACGCGGGACAGGGGCCTACGAGCAGTACTTC. Its protein is CSAGRGTGAYEQYF.